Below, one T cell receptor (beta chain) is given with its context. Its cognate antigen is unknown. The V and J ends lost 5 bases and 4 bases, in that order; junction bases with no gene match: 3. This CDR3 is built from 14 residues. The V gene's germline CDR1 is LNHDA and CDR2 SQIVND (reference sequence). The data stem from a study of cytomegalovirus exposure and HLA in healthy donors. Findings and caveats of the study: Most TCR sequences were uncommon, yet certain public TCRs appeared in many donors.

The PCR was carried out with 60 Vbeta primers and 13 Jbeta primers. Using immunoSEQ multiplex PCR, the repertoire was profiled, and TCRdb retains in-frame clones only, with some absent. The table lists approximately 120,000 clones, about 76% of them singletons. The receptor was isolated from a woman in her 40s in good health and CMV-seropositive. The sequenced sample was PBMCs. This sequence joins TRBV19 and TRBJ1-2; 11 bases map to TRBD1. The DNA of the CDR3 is TGTGCCAGTAGTCCGGACAGGGGGCTCTATGGCTACACCTTC. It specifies CASSPDRGLYGYTF.